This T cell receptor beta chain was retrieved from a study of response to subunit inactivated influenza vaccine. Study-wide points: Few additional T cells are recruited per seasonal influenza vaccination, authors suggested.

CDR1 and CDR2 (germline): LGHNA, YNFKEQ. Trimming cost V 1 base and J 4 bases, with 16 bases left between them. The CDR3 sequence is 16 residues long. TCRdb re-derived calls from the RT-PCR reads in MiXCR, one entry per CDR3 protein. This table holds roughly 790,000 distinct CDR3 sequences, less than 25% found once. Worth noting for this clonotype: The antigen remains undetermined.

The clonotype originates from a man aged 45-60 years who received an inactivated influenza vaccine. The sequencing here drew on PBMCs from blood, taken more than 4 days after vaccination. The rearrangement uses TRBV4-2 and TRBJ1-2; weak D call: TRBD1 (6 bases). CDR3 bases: TGTGCCAGCAGCCAAGTAGGGGGAGATCGTATCTATGGCTACACCTTC. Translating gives CASSQVGGDRIYGYTF.